The rows below give T cell receptor beta chains drawn from one sample of a study of cytotoxic CD8 clonotypes in ibrutinib-treated CLL. This table comes from immunoSEQ multiplex PCR, and its TCRdb copy is limited to in-frame clones, with some not included. Among approximately 97,000 clones, more than 70% were seen once, and the ten largest hold about 26%. This specimen consisted of PBMCs, obtained after 24 months of ibrutinib treatment. Receptors originate from a human donor with chronic lymphocytic leukemia. CDR3s include the opening cysteine and the closing phenylalanine or tryptophan. The order of the fields is V gene, D gene, J gene, clone size, CDR3 DNA, CDR3 protein. A D gene is named only where the DNA matches it firmly. The size field is filled for only some rows; it gives once, few, many or a size class.

>TRBV14|TRBD1|TRBJ2-4|NA
TGTGCCAGCAGCCAGGGGACAGGGCTTCAGAAAGACCTAGCCAAAAACATTCAGTACTTC
CASSQGTGLQKDLAKNIQYF
>TRBV7-8|TRBD2|TRBJ2-1|NA
TGTGCCAGCAGCGTCGGACTAGCGGGAGTATACAATGAGCAGTTCTTC
CASSVGLAGVYNEQFF
>TRBV5-1|TRBD1|TRBJ2-7|once
TGCGCCAGCAGCCGACAGGGTCGAGACGAGCAGTACTTC
CASSRQGRDEQYF
>TRBV2|TRBD1|TRBJ1-2|NA
TGTGCCAGCAGTCCCAGGGGGCGCGATGGCTACACCTTC
CASSPRGRDGYTF
>TRBV6-1|NA|TRBJ2-4|NA
TGTGCCAGCAATACAGGGAAGATGGCCAAAAACATTCAGTACTTC
CASNTGKMAKNIQYF
>TRBV2|TRBD2|TRBJ2-3|NA
TGTGCCAGCAAAGTGACTAGCGGGAGCACAGATACGCAGTATTTT
CASKVTSGSTDTQYF
>TRBV9|TRBD2|TRBJ2-7|NA
TGTGCCAGCAGCGTTTCTAGCGGTGCCCTCTACGAGCAGTACTTC
CASSVSSGALYEQYF
>TRBV7-2|NA|TRBJ2-5|NA
TGTGCCAGCAGGAGGGGGTTCGGAGAGACCCAGTACTTC
CASRRGFGETQYF
>TRBV11-3|NA|TRBJ1-1|once
TGTGCCAGCAGCTTGGGGGGGCAGTTGCGGACTGAAGCTTTCTTT
CASSLGGQLRTEAFF
>TRBV28|TRBD2|TRBJ2-3|NA
TGTGCCAGCACTGGAGCGGGACTGGCGCGAGATACGCAGTATTTT
CASTGAGLARDTQYF
>TRBV5-1|NA|TRBJ2-7|NA
TGCGCCAGCAGCTTGAACGTCCGTGGTCTCGACGAGCAGTACTTC
CASSLNVRGLDEQYF
>TRBV25-1|NA|TRBJ2-5|once
TGTGCCAGCAGTGTTGGGTCGTACCAAGAGACCCAGTACTTC
CASSVGSYQETQYF
>TRBV27|TRBD2|TRBJ2-4|NA
TGTGCCAGCAGTTTAAGAGGTAGCGGGAGGGCTAGGACCCCCCTAGCCAAAAACATTCAGTACTTC
CASSLRGSGRARTPLAKNIQYF
>TRBV9|NA|TRBJ1-1|many
TGTGCCAGCAGCGGTTCCGGGACCCCGCGGGGCACTGAAGCTTTCTTT
CASSGSGTPRGTEAFF
>TRBV27|NA|TRBJ2-5|NA
TGTGCCAGCAGTCCAACAGGGAGCCAAGAGACCCAGTACTTC
CASSPTGSQETQYF
>TRBV15|NA|TRBJ2-2|many
TGTGCCACCAGCCGACCCAACACCGGGGAGCTGTTTTTT
CATSRPNTGELFF
>TRBV27|NA|TRBJ2-7|NA
TGTGCCAGTGCGGGCCCCCAAAAAGGGGCGGGGTACGAGCAGTACTTC
CASAGPQKGAGYEQYF
>TRBV7-2|TRBD2|TRBJ2-1|NA
TGTGCCAGCAGCTTAGCCTACGCGGGGGGCTCCTACAATGAGCAGTTCTTC
CASSLAYAGGSYNEQFF
>TRBV28|NA|TRBJ1-2|once
TGTGCCAGCCTCGCAGGTCGTGGCTACACCTTC
CASLAGRGYTF
>TRBV18|NA|TRBJ2-7|NA
TGTGCCAGCTCACCCAATAGCGGACCTACCTACGAGCAGTACTTC
CASSPNSGPTYEQYF
>TRBV27|NA|TRBJ1-5|few
TGTGCCAGCAGGGGGTCGAGGGGCGGTCAGCCCCAGCATTTT
CASRGSRGGQPQHF
>TRBV5-6|TRBD2|TRBJ2-1|few
TGTGCCAGCAGCTTGGCGCGGGAGAGGATCAATGAGCAGTTCTTC
CASSLARERINEQFF
>TRBV15|NA|TRBJ2-7|NA
TGTGCCACCAGCAGCTCACAGGGGGCTAGCGGGACGGGATACGAGCAGTACTTC
CATSSSQGASGTGYEQYF
>TRBV6-1|NA|TRBJ1-5|NA
TGTGCCAGCAGTGGGGGGGGAAATGGCAATCAGCCCCAGCATTTT
CASSGGGNGNQPQHF
>TRBV6-1|NA|TRBJ2-1|NA
TGTGCCAGCAGGGACTTTAATGAGCAGTTCTTC
CASRDFNEQFF
>TRBV18|TRBD1|TRBJ1-1|NA
TGTGCCAGCTCACCACGGACAGGCGCGAACACTGAAGCTTTCTTT
CASSPRTGANTEAFF
>TRBV7-2|NA|TRBJ2-3|NA
TGTGCCAGCAGCTTATCCTACACAGATACGCAGTATTTT
CASSLSYTDTQYF
>TRBV10-1|NA|TRBJ2-4|NA
TGCGCCAGCAGTGAGTCCTCAGCCAAAAACATTCAGTACTTC
CASSESSAKNIQYF
>TRBV28|NA|TRBJ1-4|once
TGTGCCAGCAGTCCGGACTTGAGGAAACTGTTTTTT
CASSPDLRKLFF
>TRBV30|TRBD1|TRBJ1-1|once
TGTGCCTGGAGTGTGCAGGGGGTTGGCACTGAAGCTTTCTTT
CAWSVQGVGTEAFF
>TRBV28|TRBD1|TRBJ1-1|NA
TGTGTCGCAGGGGGGAACACTGAAGCTTTCTTT
CVAGGNTEAFF
>TRBV27|NA|TRBJ2-7|NA
TGTGCCAGCAGTTTAACTAGCCCCCTCTACGAGCAGTACTTC
CASSLTSPLYEQYF
>TRBV29-1|NA|TRBJ2-1|NA
TGCAGCGTGGGCATAATGGCGGATGAGCAGTTCTTC
CSVGIMADEQFF
>TRBV6-5|NA|TRBJ2-4|few
TGTGCCAGCAGTCCTCAGGGGGCCAAAAACATTCAGTACTTC
CASSPQGAKNIQYF
>TRBV2|TRBD2|TRBJ2-7|NA
TGTGCCAGCACTGGCACGGGGGGAGTCTACGAGCAGTACTTC
CASTGTGGVYEQYF
>TRBV19|TRBD1|TRBJ2-2|NA
TGTGCCAGTAGTGACCCGGGACAGGCGAACACCGGGGAGCTGTTTTTT
CASSDPGQANTGELFF
>TRBV5-1|NA|TRBJ2-6|few
TGCGCCAGCAGTCAGGGGCTGGGCGGGGCCAACGTCCTGACTTTC
CASSQGLGGANVLTF
>TRBV7-9|NA|TRBJ2-7|NA
TGTGCCAGCAGCTTACAGGTCTCCGAGCAGTACTTC
CASSLQVSEQYF
>TRBV28|NA|TRBJ1-6|few
TGTGCCAGCAGGGAAGGGGGGGCCTATAATTCACCCCTCCACTTT
CASREGGAYNSPLHF
>TRBV2|NA|TRBJ2-6|NA
TGTGCCAGCGTAGGCTCCCGGTCTGGGGCCAACGTCCTGACTTTC
CASVGSRSGANVLTF
>TRBV10-3|NA|TRBJ2-7|NA
TGTGCCATCTCCGCGGGACAACACGAGCAGTACTTC
CAISAGQHEQYF
>TRBV11-3|NA|TRBJ1-1|NA
TGTGCCAGCAGCTACGAAAAGGGGACTGAAGCTTTCTTT
CASSYEKGTEAFF
>TRBV5-4|NA|TRBJ1-1|NA
TGTGCCAGCAGCTCCGATGGGTGGGGTGAAGCTTTCTTT
CASSSDGWGEAFF
>TRBV9|TRBD1|TRBJ2-6|NA
TGTGCCAGCAGCGTAGCTGGGACAGTATCTGGGGCCAACGTCCTGACTTTC
CASSVAGTVSGANVLTF
>TRBV2|NA|TRBJ2-3|NA
TGTGCCAGCAGTGAAGTTATAGGCACAGATACGCAGTATTTT
CASSEVIGTDTQYF
>TRBV28|NA|TRBJ2-2|once
TGTGCCAGCAGCCAGGACAGCCCCGGGGAGCTGTTTTTT
CASSQDSPGELFF
>TRBV11-3|NA|TRBJ2-1|once
TGTGCCAGCAGCTTACAGGGGAGGAATGAGCAGTTCTTC
CASSLQGRNEQFF
>TRBV7-7|TRBD2|TRBJ2-3|NA
TGTGCTAGCAGCTTGACTAGCGGTAGCACAGATACGCAGTATTTT
CASSLTSGSTDTQYF
>TRBV19|NA|TRBJ2-2|NA
TGTGCCAGTAGTATAGCCGCAGGGTCCGGGGAGCTGTTTTTT
CASSIAAGSGELFF
>TRBV11-2|NA|TRBJ2-3|NA
TGTGCCAGCAGCCCCGGGCTGACGGATACGCAGTATTTT
CASSPGLTDTQYF
>TRBV20-1|NA|TRBJ1-2|once
TGCAGTGCACCCAACCCCGGGTGGTATACCTTC
CSAPNPGWYTF
>TRBV11-3|NA|TRBJ2-2|NA
TGTGCCAGCAGCTTAATCCATACCGGGGAGCTGTTTTTT
CASSLIHTGELFF
>TRBV7-3|TRBD2|TRBJ2-1|NA
TGTGCCAGCAGCCCGGGAGGAGGCTACAATGAGCAGTTCTTC
CASSPGGGYNEQFF
>TRBV5-1|NA|TRBJ2-2|NA
TGCGCCAGCAGTACCGGCGGCACCGGGGAGCTGTTTTTT
CASSTGGTGELFF
>TRBV7-3|NA|TRBJ1-2|NA
TGTGCCAGCAGCTTAAACCCCGGCCGGGCTTGGGTCTATGGCTACACCTTC
CASSLNPGRAWVYGYTF
>TRBV28|NA|TRBJ2-5|NA
TGTGCCAGCAGTTTTTACAGCAAATTATTACAAGAGACCCAGTACTTC
CASSFYSKLLQETQYF
>TRBV5-1|NA|TRBJ2-7|NA
TGCGCCAGCAGGCGGTCGTTGGATACTTCCTCCGAGCAGTACTTC
CASRRSLDTSSEQYF
>TRBV6-1|NA|TRBJ1-3|NA
TGTGCCAGCAGTGACCGATCTCCGGCGAAGGGAAACACCATATATTTT
CASSDRSPAKGNTIYF
>TRBV5-4|NA|TRBJ2-6|NA
TGTGCCAGCAGCCAAGGTTCCCTACAAGCTGGGGCCAACGTCCTGACTTTC
CASSQGSLQAGANVLTF
>TRBV9|TRBD1|TRBJ2-5|NA
TGTGCCAGCAGCGCAACCGGGACAGGGGGCTCGGAGACCCAGTACTTC
CASSATGTGGSETQYF